The rows below give T cell receptor beta chains drawn from one sample of a study of neoadjuvant anti-PD-1 for oral cavity cancer. Assay used: immunoSEQ multiplex PCR; TCRdb lists only in-frame clones, some missing. The sample contains about 80,000 clones, roughly 80% of which appear only once. The sample consisted of PBMCs, taken before nivolumab (anti-PD-1) treatment. The receptors derive from a person between 40 and 79 years old with oral cavity squamous cell carcinoma. Both conserved end residues are part of each CDR3. The order of the fields is V gene, J gene, D gene, clone size, CDR3 protein, CDR3 DNA. A D gene is named only where the DNA matches it firmly. The listing skips clone size in some rows; elsewhere it reads once, few, many or a size class.

V gene: TRBV11-3
J gene: TRBJ2-1
D gene: TRBD1
clone size: NA
CDR3 protein: CASSPGQGTFSYNEQFF
CDR3 DNA: TGTGCCAGCAGCCCCGGACAGGGGACTTTCTCCTACAATGAGCAGTTCTTC

V gene: TRBV2
J gene: TRBJ2-2
D gene: TRBD2
clone size: NA
CDR3 protein: CASSREVGELFF
CDR3 DNA: TGTGCCAGCAGCCGGGAGGTAGGGGAGCTGTTTTTT

V gene: TRBV11-2
J gene: TRBJ1-2
D gene: NA
clone size: NA
CDR3 protein: CASSLLSRDDRGGYTF
CDR3 DNA: TGTGCCAGCAGCTTATTATCCAGGGACGACCGGGGGGGCTACACCTTC

V gene: TRBV10-3
J gene: TRBJ2-5
D gene: TRBD2
clone size: NA
CDR3 protein: CAISESGTSGEETQYF
CDR3 DNA: TGTGCCATCAGTGAGTCGGGGACTAGCGGGGAAGAGACCCAGTACTTC

V gene: TRBV5-1
J gene: TRBJ1-3
D gene: NA
clone size: NA
CDR3 protein: CASAEDGNTIYF
CDR3 DNA: TGCGCCAGCGCCGAGGACGGAAACACCATATATTTT

V gene: TRBV30
J gene: TRBJ2-6
D gene: NA
clone size: NA
CDR3 protein: CAWSGDSGANVLTF
CDR3 DNA: TGTGCCTGGAGTGGGGACTCTGGGGCCAACGTCCTGACTTTC

V gene: TRBV7-3
J gene: TRBJ2-1
D gene: TRBD2
clone size: once
CDR3 protein: CASSQTSAVLYNEQFF
CDR3 DNA: TGTGCCAGCAGCCAGACTAGCGCCGTACTATACAATGAGCAGTTCTTC

V gene: TRBV10-3
J gene: TRBJ2-7
D gene: TRBD2
clone size: NA
CDR3 protein: CAISRTSGRIYEQYF
CDR3 DNA: TGTGCCATCAGCCGGACTAGCGGGAGGATTTACGAGCAGTACTTC

V gene: TRBV20-1
J gene: TRBJ1-2
D gene: NA
clone size: NA
CDR3 protein: CRVDRHYGYTF
CDR3 DNA: TGCAGGGTAGACAGGCACTATGGCTACACCTTC

V gene: TRBV28
J gene: TRBJ1-2
D gene: NA
clone size: NA
CDR3 protein: CASSLVQDGYTF
CDR3 DNA: TGTGCCAGCAGTTTAGTTCAGGATGGCTACACCTTC

V gene: TRBV9
J gene: TRBJ1-2
D gene: TRBD1
clone size: once
CDR3 protein: CASSVLRDRRPNYGYTF
CDR3 DNA: TGTGCCAGCAGCGTTCTCCGGGACAGGAGACCTAACTATGGCTACACCTTC

V gene: TRBV6-6
J gene: TRBJ2-2
D gene: NA
clone size: NA
CDR3 protein: CATKFPTGELFF
CDR3 DNA: TGTGCCACCAAATTCCCCACCGGGGAGCTGTTTTTT

V gene: TRBV27
J gene: TRBJ2-1
D gene: TRBD2
clone size: NA
CDR3 protein: CASSRTSGGSYNEQFF
CDR3 DNA: TGTGCCAGCAGCAGGACTAGCGGGGGCTCCTACAATGAGCAGTTCTTC

V gene: TRBV7-6
J gene: TRBJ1-1
D gene: TRBD1
clone size: NA
CDR3 protein: CASSLRDRDAEAFF
CDR3 DNA: TGTGCCAGCAGCTTAAGGGACAGGGATGCTGAAGCTTTCTTT

V gene: TRBV4-2
J gene: TRBJ2-7
D gene: NA
clone size: NA
CDR3 protein: CASSQMVRPTGVYEQYF
CDR3 DNA: TGTGCCAGCAGCCAGATGGTCCGTCCTACTGGGGTCTACGAGCAGTACTTC

V gene: TRBV29-1
J gene: TRBJ2-1
D gene: NA
clone size: NA
CDR3 protein: CSVDAGAGSYNEQFF
CDR3 DNA: TGCAGCGTTGACGCGGGGGCGGGGTCCTACAATGAGCAGTTCTTC

V gene: TRBV15
J gene: TRBJ2-7
D gene: NA
clone size: NA
CDR3 protein: CATSGTDSYEQYF
CDR3 DNA: TGTGCCACCAGCGGGACGGACTCCTACGAGCAGTACTTC

V gene: TRBV19
J gene: TRBJ1-5
D gene: TRBD1
clone size: NA
CDR3 protein: CASRMTGKGNQPQHF
CDR3 DNA: TGTGCCAGTAGGATGACAGGGAAGGGCAATCAGCCCCAGCATTTT

V gene: TRBV7-6
J gene: TRBJ2-7
D gene: NA
clone size: few
CDR3 protein: CASRDATDEQYF
CDR3 DNA: TGTGCCAGCAGGGACGCTACGGACGAGCAGTACTTC

V gene: TRBV13
J gene: TRBJ1-1
D gene: NA
clone size: few
CDR3 protein: CASSLGAGGNTEAFF
CDR3 DNA: TGTGCCAGCAGCTTGGGGGCCGGGGGGAACACTGAAGCTTTCTTT

V gene: TRBV29-1
J gene: TRBJ2-1
D gene: TRBD1
clone size: NA
CDR3 protein: CSVETGTGVKRFF
CDR3 DNA: TGCAGCGTCGAAACCGGGACAGGGGTAAAAAGGTTCTTC

V gene: TRBV2
J gene: TRBJ2-7
D gene: NA
clone size: few
CDR3 protein: CASNSGREQYF
CDR3 DNA: TGTGCCAGCAACTCAGGGCGGGAGCAGTACTTC

V gene: TRBV29-1
J gene: TRBJ1-2
D gene: NA
clone size: NA
CDR3 protein: CSVYQSNYGYTF
CDR3 DNA: TGCAGCGTTTATCAGAGTAACTATGGCTACACCTTC

V gene: TRBV27
J gene: TRBJ2-7
D gene: NA
clone size: few
CDR3 protein: CASSLRGNGMTGSYEQYF
CDR3 DNA: TGTGCCAGCAGTTTGCGGGGTAACGGAATGACCGGGTCCTACGAGCAGTACTTC

V gene: TRBV5-1
J gene: TRBJ1-5
D gene: NA
clone size: NA
CDR3 protein: CASSLDAIGTSPGPQHF
CDR3 DNA: TGCGCCAGCAGCTTGGATGCGATCGGGACGTCCCCCGGGCCCCAGCATTTT

V gene: TRBV30
J gene: TRBJ2-7
D gene: NA
clone size: NA
CDR3 protein: CAWSLPSEQYF
CDR3 DNA: TGTGCCTGGAGTCTTCCCAGCGAGCAGTACTTC

V gene: TRBV5-1
J gene: TRBJ1-1
D gene: NA
clone size: NA
CDR3 protein: CASSLVPGNTEAFF
CDR3 DNA: TGCGCCAGCAGCTTGGTTCCGGGGAACACTGAAGCTTTCTTT

V gene: TRBV5-1
J gene: TRBJ2-7
D gene: TRBD2
clone size: NA
CDR3 protein: CASSLGLAGVDEQYF
CDR3 DNA: TGCGCCAGCAGCTTGGGACTAGCGGGAGTCGACGAGCAGTACTTC

V gene: TRBV13
J gene: TRBJ2-5
D gene: TRBD1
clone size: NA
CDR3 protein: CASSFGQGRGETQYF
CDR3 DNA: TGTGCCAGCAGCTTCGGACAGGGTAGGGGAGAGACCCAGTACTTC

V gene: TRBV5-6
J gene: TRBJ1-2
D gene: NA
clone size: few
CDR3 protein: CASSLTGDTNYGYTF
CDR3 DNA: TGTGCCAGCAGTTTGACAGGAGATACTAACTATGGCTACACCTTC

V gene: TRBV4-1
J gene: TRBJ2-7
D gene: TRBD1
clone size: once
CDR3 protein: CASSLGSGTGGENWSYEQYF
CDR3 DNA: TGCGCCAGCAGCCTAGGCTCCGGGACAGGGGGCGAGAATTGGTCCTACGAGCAGTACTTC

V gene: TRBV5-1
J gene: TRBJ2-1
D gene: NA
clone size: NA
CDR3 protein: CASSLARMGLNYNEQFF
CDR3 DNA: TGCGCCAGCAGCTTGGCCAGGATGGGACTCAACTACAATGAGCAGTTCTTC

V gene: TRBV2
J gene: TRBJ1-3
D gene: TRBD1
clone size: NA
CDR3 protein: CASSPARQGSGNTIYF
CDR3 DNA: TGTGCCAGCAGTCCCGCTCGACAGGGGTCTGGAAACACCATATATTTT

V gene: TRBV14
J gene: TRBJ2-3
D gene: TRBD2
clone size: NA
CDR3 protein: CASSQGLAGVITDTQYF
CDR3 DNA: TGTGCCAGCAGCCAAGGTTTAGCGGGAGTCATTACAGATACGCAGTATTTT

V gene: TRBV5-1
J gene: TRBJ2-3
D gene: NA
clone size: once
CDR3 protein: CASSLSPPGAGDTQYF
CDR3 DNA: TGCGCCAGCAGCTTGAGTCCCCCGGGGGCGGGAGATACGCAGTATTTT

V gene: TRBV29-1
J gene: TRBJ2-5
D gene: NA
clone size: NA
CDR3 protein: CSDQALNQETQYF
CDR3 DNA: TGCAGCGATCAAGCCTTGAACCAAGAGACCCAGTACTTC

V gene: TRBV19
J gene: TRBJ1-1
D gene: TRBD1
clone size: NA
CDR3 protein: CASSRDRGLNTEAFF
CDR3 DNA: TGTGCCAGTAGTCGGGACAGGGGCTTGAACACTGAAGCTTTCTTT

V gene: TRBV5-1
J gene: TRBJ2-1
D gene: NA
clone size: NA
CDR3 protein: CASSSTDEQFF
CDR3 DNA: TGCGCCAGCAGCTCCACTGATGAGCAGTTCTTC

V gene: TRBV29-1
J gene: TRBJ2-7
D gene: NA
clone size: NA
CDR3 protein: CSVQRGGRNEQYF
CDR3 DNA: TGCAGCGTTCAAAGAGGGGGTAGGAACGAGCAGTACTTC

V gene: TRBV7-9
J gene: TRBJ1-1
D gene: NA
clone size: NA
CDR3 protein: CASSLAEVDELLW
CDR3 DNA: TGTGCCAGCAGCTTAGCGGAGGTGGACGAGCTTCTTTGG

V gene: TRBV7-8
J gene: TRBJ2-7
D gene: TRBD2
clone size: once
CDR3 protein: CASSLKREPSYEQYF
CDR3 DNA: TGTGCCAGCAGCTTAAAGCGGGAGCCCTCTTACGAGCAGTACTTC

V gene: TRBV6-1
J gene: TRBJ1-2
D gene: NA
clone size: NA
CDR3 protein: CASSMDSGAYGYTF
CDR3 DNA: TGTGCCAGCAGTATGGACTCCGGAGCCTATGGCTACACCTTC

V gene: TRBV27
J gene: TRBJ1-5
D gene: TRBD1
clone size: NA
CDR3 protein: CASSSKDRAYQPQHF
CDR3 DNA: TGTGCCAGCAGTTCCAAGGACAGGGCTTATCAGCCCCAGCATTTT

V gene: TRBV29-1
J gene: TRBJ2-5
D gene: TRBD1
clone size: NA
CDR3 protein: CSVGGTGGAETQYF
CDR3 DNA: TGCAGCGTTGGCGGGACAGGGGGCGCCGAGACCCAGTACTTC

V gene: TRBV5-1
J gene: TRBJ2-4
D gene: TRBD1
clone size: NA
CDR3 protein: CASSFFAGQGDIQYF
CDR3 DNA: TGCGCCAGCAGCTTTTTCGCAGGACAGGGGGACATTCAGTACTTC

V gene: TRBV5-6
J gene: TRBJ2-1
D gene: TRBD2
clone size: NA
CDR3 protein: CASSLLTSDYNEQFF
CDR3 DNA: TGTGCCAGCAGCTTGCTGACTAGCGATTACAATGAGCAGTTCTTC

V gene: TRBV10-3
J gene: TRBJ1-1
D gene: NA
clone size: NA
CDR3 protein: CAITWDMNTEAFF
CDR3 DNA: TGTGCCATCACCTGGGATATGAACACTGAAGCTTTCTTT

V gene: TRBV28
J gene: TRBJ1-3
D gene: NA
clone size: NA
CDR3 protein: CASSPTGFGNTIYF
CDR3 DNA: TGTGCCAGCAGTCCCACAGGGTTTGGAAACACCATATATTTT